The 26 T cell receptor beta chains given below trace back to one sample, sequenced in a study of T-cell reconstitution after alpha-beta-depleted transplantation in children. Unique molecular identifiers were built into the TCRbeta library. TCRdb re-called the PCR reads with MiXCR, one entry per CDR3 protein. The sample carries 670,000 or so distinct CDR3 sequences, roughly 14% recorded once. The sample consisted of PBMCs, taken before TCRalphabeta/CD19-depleted stem cell transplant. These receptors were collected from a girl aged 2-10 years with congenital amegakaryocytic thrombocytopenia, due to receive a stem cell transplant.

This clonotype was detected only a few times. The V and J genes are TRBV20-1 and TRBJ2-1, with 8 bases fitting TRBD2. The CDR3 runs 15 residues. Germline lookup yields CDR1 DFQATT and CDR2 SNEGSKA (reference sequence). V lost 1 base and J lost 3; bases outside the gene matches: 5. The CDR3 loop reads CSARATSGVYNEQFF. The CDR3 DNA reads TGCAGTGCTAGAGCTACTAGCGGAGTCTACAATGAGCAGTTCTTC.

Many counts were recorded for this clonotype. The chain couples TRBV20-1 to TRBJ2-1; no definite D call. Looked up from germline, CDR1 is DFQATT and CDR2 is SNEGSKA (reference sequence). The CDR3 spans 14 residues. V dropped 1 base and J dropped 5 bases, with 12 bases sitting between them. The CDR3 coding sequence is TGCAGTGCTAGAGCCCATGGCCGTGACAATGAGCAGTTCTTC. This codes for CSARAHGRDNEQFF.

This clonotype was found many times. This chain links TRBV12-3 or TRBV12-4 with TRBJ2-7; TRBD1 aligns across 7 bases. The CDR3 spans 15 residues. The J segment lost 5 bases and the V segment lost 5 bases, leaving 12 bases of the junction unmatched. In DNA form, the CDR3 reads TGTGCCAGCAGTCCCGACAGGGTACTCGACCACGAGCAGTACTTC. It is translated as CASSPDRVLDHEQYF.

A note on this clonotype: A read error may produce the germline difference seen at one junction end. This sequence joins TRBV19 and TRBJ1-2; D possibly corresponds to TRBD1 (5 bases). Germline assignment: CDR1 LNHDA and CDR2 SQIVND (reference sequence). The CDR3 runs 14 residues. CDR3 residues: CASNSRGATYGDTF. CDR3 DNA: TGTGCCAGTAACTCACGCGGGGCCACGTATGGCGACACCTTC.

This clonotype came up many times. The chain recombines TRBV3-1 with TRBJ1-2; D is uncertain. CDR1 is LGHDT, CDR2 YNNKEL, per germline (reference sequence). This CDR3 region has 15 residues. The V gene lost 1 base and the J gene lost 8 bases, with 17 bases spanning the gap. In nucleotides, the CDR3 is TGTGCCAGCAGCCAAGTTCCTGCGACATTGGTCGGCTACACCTTC. The encoded protein is CASSQVPATLVGYTF.

CDR3 sequence reads: CAISERAGAREYF. CDR3 in DNA: TGTGCCATCAGTGAGCGTGCCGGGGCTCGGGAGTACTTC. The gene calls are TRBV10-3 and TRBJ2-7; D possibly uses TRBD1 or TRBD2 (5 bases each). The CDR3 has 13 residues. V shed 2 bases and J shed 11 bases, with 16 bases lying between them. CDR1 and CDR2 (germline): ENHRY, SYGVKD.

This clonotype was seen many times. The chain employs TRBV28 and TRBJ2-4; 9 positions agree with TRBD1. The CDR3 consists of 19 residues. V shed 3 bases and J 6 bases; nucleotides not matched to a gene: 18. Germline CDR1 MDHEN, CDR2 SYDVKM. The CDR3 nucleotides are TGTGCCAGCAGTTTTATGTTGTTTCGGACAGGGGAGAAGGGAAACATTCAGTACTTC. Its translation: CASSFMLFRTGEKGNIQYF.

The chain joins TRBV19 to TRBJ2-1; possibly TRBD2 for D (6 bases). Germline loops: CDR1 LNHDA, CDR2 SQIVND (reference sequence). Trimming left V 11 bases short and J 6 bases short, with 20 bases between. This CDR3 spans 14 amino acids. CDR3: CAETDYLHRNEQFF. The CDR3 DNA follows: TGTGCCGAAACGGACTACTTGCATCGCAATGAGCAGTTCTTC. Drawing the rest from reference TRBV19 and TRBJ2-1, the complete variable domain is DGGITQSPKYLFRKEGQNVTLSCEQNLNHDAMYWYRQDPGQGLRLIYYSQIVNDFQKGDIAEGYSVSREKKESFPLTVTSAQKNPTAFYLCAETDYLHRNEQFFGPGTRLTVL.

This clonotype was detected ten times or more. The V and J genes are TRBV2 and TRBJ2-1; no reliable D call. The V end lost 8 bases, the J end lost 5 bases, and 7 bases lay between the germline ends. The CDR3 is 11 amino acids. The V gene's germline CDR1 is SNHLY and CDR2 FYNNEI. This CDR3 reads CASGGDNEQFF. CDR3 DNA: TGTGCCAGCGGTGGGGACAATGAGCAGTTCTTC.

This clonotype was seen ten or more times. V gene TRBV20-1 combines with J gene TRBJ1-5, with 7 bases identical to TRBD1. This CDR3 is 15 amino acids long. Germline values: CDR1 DFQATT, CDR2 SNEGSKA (reference sequence). J lost 3 bases, V lost 6 bases, and 11 bases had no gene match. The chain's CDR3 is CSATRTGLVNQPQHF. The CDR3 DNA follows: TGCAGTGCGACAAGGACAGGATTAGTCAATCAGCCCCAGCATTTT.

This clonotype came up many times. The genes are TRBV7-2 and TRBJ2-7, with D hard to call. Germline V gene sequence: CDR1 SGHTA, CDR2 FQGNSA. V was trimmed by 1 base and J by 0 bases, leaving 7 bases between them. This CDR3 contains 14 residues. The CDR3 DNA sequence: TGTGCCAGCAGCTTAGAAGAAGGCTCCTACGAGCAGTACTTC. The encoded protein is CASSLEEGSYEQYF.

This clonotype has a handful of counts. The chain couples TRBV7-3 to TRBJ2-1; no firm D call. CDR3 length equals 14 residues. Germline CDR1 and CDR2: SGHTA and FQGTGA. Trimming cost V 5 bases and J 8 bases, with 16 bases left between them. The CDR3 sequence: CASSVGPDFDEQFF. The CDR3 DNA is TGTGCCAGCAGCGTAGGACCGGATTTCGATGAGCAGTTCTTC.

Ten or more counts support this clonotype. This rearrangement joins TRBV12-3 or TRBV12-4 to TRBJ2-2; a weak D match, TRBD2 (6 bases). V gave up 2 bases and J gave up 7 bases, with 11 bases separating them. This CDR3 region has 14 residues. CDR3 in DNA: TGTGCCAGCAGTTTAAAGGGCGGGAACGGGGAGCTGTTTTTT. Translated, it gives CASSLKGGNGELFF.

This clonotype appeared many times. The chain is built from TRBV5-1 and TRBJ2-3; 12 bases line up with TRBD2. The V gene's germline CDR1 is SGHRS and CDR2 YFSETQ. Trimming removed 2 bases from V and 2 bases from J; junction bases left unmatched: 6. The CDR3 covers 17 residues. CDR3 in DNA: TGCGCCAGCAGCTTACAGCGGACTAGCGGGGTCACAGATACGCAGTATTTT. It translates to CASSLQRTSGVTDTQYF. Filled out from reference TRBV5-1 and TRBJ2-3, the complete variable domain reads KAGVTQTPRYLIKTRGQQVTLSCSPISGHRSVSWYQQTPGQGLQFLFEYFSETQRNKGNFPGRFSGRQFSNSRSEMNVSTLELGDSALYLCASSLQRTSGVTDTQYFGPGTRLTVL.

This clonotype occurred a few times. V and J are TRBV5-1 and TRBJ2-2; TRBD2 matches at 7 bases. J lost 0 bases, V lost 1 base, and 6 bases had no gene match. Germline CDR1 and CDR2: SGHRS and YFSETQ. The length of the CDR3 is 17 residues. Here the CDR3 DNA reads TGCGCCAGCAGCTTGCGGCGGGAGTTCGCGAACACCGGGGAGCTGTTTTTT. It encodes CASSLRREFANTGELFF.

This clonotype appeared a single time. The V gene is TRBV5-1, the J gene TRBJ1-4, with TRBD1 as a possible D gene (5 bases). Trimming cost V 0 bases and J 8 bases, with 8 bases left between them. Germline CDR1 SGHRS, CDR2 YFSETQ. This CDR3 contains 13 residues. CDR3 residues: CASSLDPGEKLFF. The CDR3 DNA is TGCGCCAGCAGCTTGGACCCAGGGGAAAAACTGTTTTTT. Supplemented by reference TRBV5-1 and TRBJ1-4, the full variable domain reads KAGVTQTPRYLIKTRGQQVTLSCSPISGHRSVSWYQQTPGQGLQFLFEYFSETQRNKGNFPGRFSGRQFSNSRSEMNVSTLELGDSALYLCASSLDPGEKLFFGSGTQLSVL.

In nucleotides, the CDR3 is TGTGCCAGCAGCTTAGGACTTGGGGATACGCAGTATTTT. Translation gives CASSLGLGDTQYF. V gene TRBV7-6 combines with J gene TRBJ2-3; no clear D gene. The germline CDR1 and CDR2 sequences are SGHVS and FNYEAQ. This CDR3 contains 13 residues. The V gene lost 1 base and the J gene lost 6 bases, with 8 bases spanning the gap.

This clonotype was detected ten times or more. The gene calls are TRBV28 and TRBJ2-1; D gene ambiguous. Germline CDR1 MDHEN, CDR2 SYDVKM. Trimming left V 5 bases short and J 7 bases short, with 12 bases between. The CDR3 runs 13 residues. As DNA, the CDR3 is TGTGCCAGCAGTAGCCTACTGGGGAATGAGCAGTTCTTC. Residues: CASSSLLGNEQFF.

There are a few counts of this clonotype. The rearrangement joins TRBV7-2 to TRBJ2-1; D is undetermined. Looked up from germline, CDR1 is SGHTA and CDR2 is FQGNSA. The CDR3 is made up of 13 amino acids. V dropped 5 bases and J dropped 14 bases, with 19 bases sitting between them. The CDR3 protein is CASSTRINEEEFF. CDR3 DNA sequence: TGTGCCAGCAGCACCCGCATTAACGAAGAGGAGTTCTTC.

This clonotype was seen ten or more times. The chain carries TRBV30 and TRBJ1-1; D is undetermined. CDR1 is GTSNPN, CDR2 SVGIG, per germline (reference sequence). This CDR3 is 14 amino acids long. The V end was cut by 0 bases, the J end by 4 bases, with 12 bases between. The CDR3 here is CAWSVWTPSTEAFF. The CDR3 DNA follows: TGTGCCTGGAGTGTATGGACCCCGTCCACTGAAGCTTTCTTT.

The gene calls are TRBV10-3 and TRBJ2-7; D assignment may be TRBD1 or TRBD2 (6 bases each). Germline assignment: CDR1 ENHRY and CDR2 SYGVKD. V lost 4 bases to trimming and J lost 3 bases, with 16 bases between them. The CDR3 sequence is 15 residues long. The CDR3 here is CAISGKGGPLYEQYF. CDR3 DNA sequence: TGTGCCATCAGTGGAAAGGGGGGTCCTCTCTACGAGCAGTACTTC.

This clonotype has a single count. This sequence joins TRBV7-6 and TRBJ1-1; D remains unclear. The germline CDR1 and CDR2 sequences are SGHVS and FNYEAQ. The CDR3 sequence is 15 residues long. Trimming pared 0 bases from V and 4 bases from J, leaving 12 bases between. CDR3 DNA: TGTGCCAGCAGCTTAGCGTTGGGTTGGGGCACTGAAGCTTTCTTT. Translated: CASSLALGWGTEAFF.

The table lists this clonotype with many counts. This chain links TRBV15 with TRBJ1-1; possibly TRBD1 for D (6 bases). The CDR3 is 13 amino acids. Trimming pared 8 bases from V and 5 bases from J, leaving 15 bases between. Germline V gene sequence: CDR1 LNHNV, CDR2 YYDKDF (reference sequence). CDR3 nucleotide sequence: TGTGCCACCGGTACAGGGCTAGGGACTGAAGCTTTCTTT. Translated: CATGTGLGTEAFF.

This clonotype was recorded at least ten times. V is TRBV27 and J is TRBJ1-1; 7 bases are shared with TRBD1. CDR1 and CDR2 (germline): MNHEY, SMNVEV (reference sequence). The CDR3 is 14 residues long. V was clipped by 4 bases and J by 6 bases; unmatched bases: 8. The CDR3 sequence: CASSSLMGTAEAFF. The DNA of the CDR3 is TGTGCCAGCAGTTCCCTCATGGGGACAGCTGAAGCTTTCTTT.

The chain combines TRBV12-3 or TRBV12-4 with TRBJ2-7, with 8 nucleotides matching TRBD2. Trimming took 5 bases from V and 5 from J; bases not matched to a gene: 5. The CDR3 is made up of 13 amino acids. The CDR3 DNA reads TGTGCCAGCAGTGCCGGGGGGGACCACGAGCAGTACTTC. Residues: CASSAGGDHEQYF.

V and J are TRBV7-8 and TRBJ2-5; maybe TRBD2 (6 bases). CDR3 length: 16 amino acids. V was cut by 3 bases and J by 2 bases, with 16 bases left in between. Germline CDR1 SGHVS, CDR2 FQNEAQ. CDR3 region: CASSFLEGGTQETQYF. DNA of the CDR3: TGTGCCAGCAGCTTCCTTGAGGGAGGAACGCAAGAGACCCAGTACTTC.